The 5 T cell receptor beta chains presented below share a single source sample, sequenced in a study of blood T cell repertoires in COVID-19. Some clones are missing from TCRdb's copy, which holds only in-frame ones; the method was immunoSEQ multiplex PCR. The profile shows more than 300,000 clones, around 86% of them singletons. The sequenced sample consisted of peripheral blood. The receptors were sampled from a woman aged 45-65 years with acute or convalescent COVID-19.

Of note for this clone: Other DNA sequences in this sample translate to the same CDR3. The chain is built from TRBV9 and TRBJ1-5; D is unclear. The germline CDR1 and CDR2 sequences are SGDLS and YYNGEE. Trimming left V 0 bases short and J 4 bases short, with 5 bases between. The CDR3 loop spans 13 amino acids. For the CDR3, the DNA is TGTGCCAGCAGCGTAGCTCCGAATCAGCCCCAGCATTTT. Translating gives CASSVAPNQPQHF. Full variable domain (missing parts from reference TRBV9 and TRBJ1-5): DSGVTQTPKHLITATGQRVTLRCSPRSGDLSVYWYQQSLDQGLQFLIQYYNGEERAKGNILERFSAQQFPDLHSELNLSSLELGDSALYFCASSVAPNQPQHFGDGTRLSIL.

The V gene is TRBV11-3, the J gene TRBJ2-5, with a possible D match to TRBD1 (6 bases). The germline V gene has CDR1 SGHNT and CDR2 YENEEA. Trimming took 1 base from V and 5 from J, leaving 11 bases between them. The CDR3 spans 14 residues. The CDR3 sequence is CASSLGGQGETQYF. The CDR3 DNA reads as TGTGCCAGCAGCTTAGGGGGGCAGGGTGAGACCCAGTACTTC.

The genes are TRBV28 and TRBJ1-1; the D is unclear. CDR3 length equals 11 residues. V was pared by 6 bases and J by 3 bases, with 5 bases between. The V gene's germline CDR1 is MDHEN and CDR2 SYDVKM. The CDR3 protein is CASSRYTEAFF. CDR3 in DNA: TGTGCCAGCAGCCGGTACACTGAAGCTTTCTTT.

Concerning this clone: At one boundary the junction diverges from the germline segment, which might be a read error. The V and J genes are TRBV7-2 and TRBJ2-7; no firm D call. CDR3 length: 12 residues. Per germline, CDR1 SGHTA and CDR2 FQGNSA. The DNA for the CDR3 is TGTGCCAGCAGCTTAGTTTTGGTCGAGAAGTACTTC. Translated, it gives CASSLVLVEKYF.

The rearrangement uses TRBV12-5 and TRBJ2-1, with D hard to call. This CDR3 is built from 12 residues. Germline lookup yields CDR1 LGHNT and CDR2 FRNRAP. V was cut by 3 bases and J by 5 bases, with 5 bases left in between. CDR3 region: CASGFDNNEQFF. The CDR3, as DNA: TGTGCTAGTGGTTTTGACAACAATGAGCAGTTCTTC.